The clone carrying this T cell receptor (beta chain) was detected a few times. Its antigen is still unknown. The CDR3 loop spans 13 amino acids. Germline V CDR1 and CDR2: SGHTA, FQGNSA. V lost 5 bases and J lost 7, with 12 bases in between. The data belong to a study of blood T cells in healthy people across ages. It was with a sample-barcoded 5' primer and a J-beta primer mix that a second PCR of roughly 7 to 12 cycles was run. Using its own MiXCR run on the 5' RACE reads, TCRdb lists one record per CDR3 protein. This table holds approximately 2,000,000 distinct CDR3 sequences, around 40% found once. Study conclusions and caveats: Diversity was estimated from one million T cells, and these estimates were considered underestimates. Any conclusive comparison of naive versus antigen-experienced cells was prevented by using unsorted PBMCs.

The chain joins TRBV7-2 to TRBJ1-5; unclear D gene. The sequence came from a human donor in good health. Sequenced material: blood. The CDR3 loop is CASSPTDGQPQHF. The DNA for the CDR3 is TGTGCCAGCAGCCCAACGGACGGCCAGCCCCAGCATTTT.